The source of this T cell receptor beta chain is a study of shared clonotypes between healthy human individuals. Study-level points and caveats: The small donor group covered limited genetic and exposure diversity. Despite large depth, rarefaction showed incomplete sorted-subset sequencing.

Naive CD8 cells were CD45RO-negative, positively selected for CCR7, excluding terminally differentiated effector memory CD45RA+ cells. Adult donors, all healthy and HIV-negative, had no recent acute infections or vaccinations. Sequencing was performed with immunoSEQ multiplex PCR; in TCRdb, only in-frame clones are kept and a portion is missing. The data show about 2.1 million clones, just under 95% seen once. As to this clone: Its target is unknown.

This TCR was sampled from a man aged 18 to 29 in good health. Some clones in this sample may be carry-over from other donors' samples. Sequenced: naive CD8+ T cells from PBMCs.

The CDR3: CSVEEGGWNEQYF. In DNA form, the CDR3 reads TGCAGCGTTGAAGAGGGCGGCTGGAACGAGCAGTACTTC. This chain uses TRBV29-1 with TRBJ2-7; D is uncertain. The CDR3 is 13 amino acids. The V end was cut by 0 bases, the J end by 5 bases, with 11 bases between. Germline CDR1 reads SQVTM; CDR2 reads ANQGSEA.